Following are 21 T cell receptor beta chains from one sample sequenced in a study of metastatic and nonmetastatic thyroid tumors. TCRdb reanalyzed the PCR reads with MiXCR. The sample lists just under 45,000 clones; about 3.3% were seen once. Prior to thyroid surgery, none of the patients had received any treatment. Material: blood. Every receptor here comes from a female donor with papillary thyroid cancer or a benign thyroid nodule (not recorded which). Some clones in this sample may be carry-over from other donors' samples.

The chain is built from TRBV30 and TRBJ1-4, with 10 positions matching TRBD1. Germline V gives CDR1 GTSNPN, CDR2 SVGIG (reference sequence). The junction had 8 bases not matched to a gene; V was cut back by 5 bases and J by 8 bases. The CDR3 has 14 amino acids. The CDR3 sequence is CAWETGTGEEKLFF. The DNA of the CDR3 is TGTGCCTGGGAAACCGGGACAGGGGAAGAAAAACTGTTTTTT.

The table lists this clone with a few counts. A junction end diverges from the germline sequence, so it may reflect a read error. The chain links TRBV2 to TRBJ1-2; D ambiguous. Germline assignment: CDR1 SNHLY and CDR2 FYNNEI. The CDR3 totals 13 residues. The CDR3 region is CASSEGPDYGYTF. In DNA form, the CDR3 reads TGTGCCAGCAGCGAAGGGCCCGACTATGGCTACACCTTC.

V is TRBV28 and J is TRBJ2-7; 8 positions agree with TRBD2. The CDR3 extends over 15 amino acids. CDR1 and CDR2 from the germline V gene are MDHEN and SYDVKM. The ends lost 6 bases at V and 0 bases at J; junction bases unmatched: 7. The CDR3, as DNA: TGTGCCAGCAGGGATACTAGCGGCGGCTCCTACGAGCAGTACTTC. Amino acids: CASRDTSGGSYEQYF.

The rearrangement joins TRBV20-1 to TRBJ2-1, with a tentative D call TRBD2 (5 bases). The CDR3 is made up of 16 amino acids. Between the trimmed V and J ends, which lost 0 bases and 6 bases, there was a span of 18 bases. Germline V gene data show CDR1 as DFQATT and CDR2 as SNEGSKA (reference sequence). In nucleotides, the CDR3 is TGCAGTGCTAGAGACGACCTGAGAGGGCAGAGCAATGAGCAGTTCTTC. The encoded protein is CSARDDLRGQSNEQFF.

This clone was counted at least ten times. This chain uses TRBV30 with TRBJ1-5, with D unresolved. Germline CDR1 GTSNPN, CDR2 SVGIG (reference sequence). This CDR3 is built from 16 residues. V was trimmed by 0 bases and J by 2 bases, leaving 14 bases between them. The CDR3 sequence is CAWSVSSSLGNQPQHF. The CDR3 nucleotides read TGTGCCTGGAGTGTATCCTCCTCGCTGGGCAATCAGCCCCAGCATTTT.

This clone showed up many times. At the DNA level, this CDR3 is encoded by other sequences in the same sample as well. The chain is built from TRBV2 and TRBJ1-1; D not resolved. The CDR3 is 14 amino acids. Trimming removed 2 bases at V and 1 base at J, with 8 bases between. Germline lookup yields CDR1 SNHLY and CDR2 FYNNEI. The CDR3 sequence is CASSEYGENTEAFF. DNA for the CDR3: TGTGCCAGCAGTGAATATGGGGAGAACACTGAAGCTTTCTTT.

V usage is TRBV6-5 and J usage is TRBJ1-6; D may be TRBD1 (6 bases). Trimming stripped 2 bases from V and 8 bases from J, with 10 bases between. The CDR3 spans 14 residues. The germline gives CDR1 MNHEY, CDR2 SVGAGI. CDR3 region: CASSYEAGDSPLHF. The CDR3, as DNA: TGTGCCAGCAGTTACGAGGCAGGGGATTCACCCCTCCACTTT.

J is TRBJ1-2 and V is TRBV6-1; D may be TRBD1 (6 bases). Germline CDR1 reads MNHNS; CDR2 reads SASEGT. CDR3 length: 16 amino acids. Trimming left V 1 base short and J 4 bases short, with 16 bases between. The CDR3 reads CASSEVHPDSPYGYTF. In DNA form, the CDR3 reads TGTGCCAGCAGTGAAGTCCACCCGGACAGCCCCTATGGCTACACCTTC.

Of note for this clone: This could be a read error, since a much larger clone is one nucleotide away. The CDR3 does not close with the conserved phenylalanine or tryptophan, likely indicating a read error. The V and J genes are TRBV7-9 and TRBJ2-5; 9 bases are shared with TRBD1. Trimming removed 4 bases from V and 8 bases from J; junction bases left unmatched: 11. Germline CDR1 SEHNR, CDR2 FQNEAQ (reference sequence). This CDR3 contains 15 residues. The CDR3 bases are TGTGCCAGCAGCTCCCGGGACAGGGTGTTTGAAACCCAGTACTCC. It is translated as CASSSRDRVFETQYS.

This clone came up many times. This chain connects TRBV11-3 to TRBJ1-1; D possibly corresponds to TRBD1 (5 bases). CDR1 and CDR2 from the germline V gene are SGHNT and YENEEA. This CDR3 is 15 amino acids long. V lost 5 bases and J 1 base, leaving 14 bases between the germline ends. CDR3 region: CASSPGTLGNTEAFF. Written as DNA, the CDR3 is TGTGCCAGCAGCCCTGGGACTCTTGGGAACACTGAAGCTTTCTTT.

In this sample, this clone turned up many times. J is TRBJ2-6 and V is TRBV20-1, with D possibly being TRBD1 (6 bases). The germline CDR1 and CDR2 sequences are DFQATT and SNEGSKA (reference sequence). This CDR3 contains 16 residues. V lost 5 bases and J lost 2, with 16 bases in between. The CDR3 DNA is TGCAGTGCTCAAAGGACAGCCTTACCTGGGGCCAACGTCCTGACTTTC. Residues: CSAQRTALPGANVLTF.

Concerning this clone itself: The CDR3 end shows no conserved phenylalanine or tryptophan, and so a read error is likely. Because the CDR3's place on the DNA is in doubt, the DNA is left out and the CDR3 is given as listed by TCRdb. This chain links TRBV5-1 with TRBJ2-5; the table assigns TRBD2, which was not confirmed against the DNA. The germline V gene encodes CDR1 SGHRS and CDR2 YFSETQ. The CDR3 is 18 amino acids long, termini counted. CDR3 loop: CASSLWPGGRTCAPMTTL.

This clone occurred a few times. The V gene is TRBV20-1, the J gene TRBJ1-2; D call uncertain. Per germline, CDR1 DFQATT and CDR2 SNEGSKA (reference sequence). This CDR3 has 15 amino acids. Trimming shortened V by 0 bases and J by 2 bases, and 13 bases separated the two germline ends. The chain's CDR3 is CSARDFQRGNYGYTF. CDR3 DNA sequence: TGCAGTGCTAGAGATTTTCAGAGAGGGAACTATGGCTACACCTTC.

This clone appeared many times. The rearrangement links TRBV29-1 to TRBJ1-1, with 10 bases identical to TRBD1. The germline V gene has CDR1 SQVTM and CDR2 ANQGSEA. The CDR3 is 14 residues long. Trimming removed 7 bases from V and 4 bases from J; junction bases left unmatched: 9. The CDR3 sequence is CSATGTGVVTEAFF. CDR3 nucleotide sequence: TGCAGCGCTACCGGGACAGGGGTTGTCACTGAAGCTTTCTTT.

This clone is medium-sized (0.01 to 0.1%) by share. The CDR3 region has the DNA TGTGCCAGCAGCTTATCCGGGGCCGGGGAGCTGTTTTTT. It codes for CASSLSGAGELFF. The rearrangement uses TRBV11-3 and TRBJ2-2, with D maybe TRBD2 (5 bases). V was shortened by 2 bases and J by 6 bases, with 7 bases between the two germline ends. The CDR3 extends over 13 amino acids. Per the germline V gene, CDR1 is SGHNT and CDR2 is YENEEA. Full variable domain (rest looked up from reference TRBV11-3 and TRBJ2-2): EAGVVQSPRYKIIEKKQPVAFWCNPISGHNTLYWYLQNLGQGPELLIRYENEEAVDDSQLPKDRFSAERLKGVDSTLKIQPAELGDSAVYLCASSLSGAGELFFGEGSRLTVL.

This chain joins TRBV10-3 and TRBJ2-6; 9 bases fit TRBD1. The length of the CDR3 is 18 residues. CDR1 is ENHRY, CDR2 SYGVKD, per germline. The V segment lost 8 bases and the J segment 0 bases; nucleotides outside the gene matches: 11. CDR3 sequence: CAIGVPGQGLSGANVLTF. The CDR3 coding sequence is TGTGCCATCGGGGTTCCGGGACAGGGACTCTCTGGGGCCAACGTCCTGACTTTC.

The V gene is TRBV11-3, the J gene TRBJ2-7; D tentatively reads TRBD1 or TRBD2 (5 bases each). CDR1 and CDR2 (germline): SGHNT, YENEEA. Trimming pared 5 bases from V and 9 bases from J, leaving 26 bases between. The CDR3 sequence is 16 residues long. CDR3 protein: CASSPGVTKRGDTQYF. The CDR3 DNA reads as TGTGCCAGCAGCCCCGGTGTAACTAAGAGGGGAGATACGCAGTACTTC.

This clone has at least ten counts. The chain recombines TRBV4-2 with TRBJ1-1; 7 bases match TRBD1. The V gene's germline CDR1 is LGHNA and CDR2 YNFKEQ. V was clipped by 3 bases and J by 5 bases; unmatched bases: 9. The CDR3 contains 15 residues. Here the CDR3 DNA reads TGTGCCAGCAGCCAGAGGACAGGAGAAGGTACTGAAGCTTTCTTT. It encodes CASSQRTGEGTEAFF.

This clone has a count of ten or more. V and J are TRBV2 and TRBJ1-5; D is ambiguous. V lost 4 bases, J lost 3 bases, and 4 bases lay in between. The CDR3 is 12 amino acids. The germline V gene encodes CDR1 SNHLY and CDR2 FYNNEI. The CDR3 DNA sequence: TGTGCCAGCAGTGGCATCAATCAGCCCCAGCATTTT. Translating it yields CASSGINQPQHF.

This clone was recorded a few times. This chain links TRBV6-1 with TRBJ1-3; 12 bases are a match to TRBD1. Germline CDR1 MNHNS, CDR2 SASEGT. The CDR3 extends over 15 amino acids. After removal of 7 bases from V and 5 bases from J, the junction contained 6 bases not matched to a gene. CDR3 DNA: TGTGCCAGCACCGAGGGGACAGGGGGCAGAAACACCATATATTTT. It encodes CASTEGTGGRNTIYF.

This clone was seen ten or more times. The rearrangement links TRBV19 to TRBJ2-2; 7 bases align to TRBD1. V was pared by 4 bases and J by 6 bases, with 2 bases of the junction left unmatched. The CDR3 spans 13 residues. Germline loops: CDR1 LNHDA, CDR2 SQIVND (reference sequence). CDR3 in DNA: TGTGCCAGTAGTACTACAGGGGCCGGGGAGCTGTTTTTT. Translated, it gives CASSTTGAGELFF.